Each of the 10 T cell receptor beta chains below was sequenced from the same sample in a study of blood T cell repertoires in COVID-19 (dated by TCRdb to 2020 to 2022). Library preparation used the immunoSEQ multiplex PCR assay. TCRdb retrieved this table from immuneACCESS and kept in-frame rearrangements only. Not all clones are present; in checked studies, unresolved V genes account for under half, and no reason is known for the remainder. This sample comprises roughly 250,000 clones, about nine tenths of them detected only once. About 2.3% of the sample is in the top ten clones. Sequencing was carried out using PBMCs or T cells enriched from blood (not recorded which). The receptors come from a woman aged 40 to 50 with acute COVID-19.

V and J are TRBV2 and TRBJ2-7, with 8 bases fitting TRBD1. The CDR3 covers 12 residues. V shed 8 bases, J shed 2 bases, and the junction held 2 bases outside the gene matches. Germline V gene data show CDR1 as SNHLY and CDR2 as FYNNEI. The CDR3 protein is CASGTGAYEQYF. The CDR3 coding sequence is TGTGCCAGCGGGACAGGAGCCTACGAGCAGTACTTC.

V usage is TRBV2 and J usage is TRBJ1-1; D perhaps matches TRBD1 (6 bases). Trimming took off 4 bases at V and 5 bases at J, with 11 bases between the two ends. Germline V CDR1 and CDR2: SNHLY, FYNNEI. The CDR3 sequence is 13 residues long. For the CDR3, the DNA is TGTGCCAGCAGTGTTCAGGGGCGAACTGAAGCTTTCTTT. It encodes CASSVQGRTEAFF. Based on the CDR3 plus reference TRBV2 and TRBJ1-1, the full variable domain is EPEVTQTPSHQVTQMGQEVILRCVPISNHLYFYWYRQILGQKVEFLVSFYNNEISEKSEIFDDQFSVERPDGSNFTLKIRSTKLEDSAMYFCASSVQGRTEAFFGQGTRLTVV.

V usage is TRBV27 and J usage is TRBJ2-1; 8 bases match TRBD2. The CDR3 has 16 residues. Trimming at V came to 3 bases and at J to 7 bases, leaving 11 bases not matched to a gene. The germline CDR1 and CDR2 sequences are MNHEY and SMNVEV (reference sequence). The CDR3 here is CASSFRAGGSGNEQFF. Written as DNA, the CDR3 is TGTGCCAGCAGTTTTAGGGCGGGAGGTTCGGGTAATGAGCAGTTCTTC.

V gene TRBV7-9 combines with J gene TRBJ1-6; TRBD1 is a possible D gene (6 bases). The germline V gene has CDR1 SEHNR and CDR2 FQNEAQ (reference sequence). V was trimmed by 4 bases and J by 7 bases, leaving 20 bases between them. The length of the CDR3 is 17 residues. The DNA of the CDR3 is TGTGCCAGCAGCTCGCCGGCGGGGGCCCGAAGAAATTCACCCCTCCACTTT. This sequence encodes CASSSPAGARRNSPLHF.

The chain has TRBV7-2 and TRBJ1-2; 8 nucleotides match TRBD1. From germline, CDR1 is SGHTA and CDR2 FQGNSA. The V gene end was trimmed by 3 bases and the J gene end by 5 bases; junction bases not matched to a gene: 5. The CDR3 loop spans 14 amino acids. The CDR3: CASSFQGAGYGYTF. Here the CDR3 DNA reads TGTGCCAGCAGCTTCCAGGGGGCGGGGTATGGCTACACCTTC. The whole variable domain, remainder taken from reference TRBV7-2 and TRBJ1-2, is GAGVSQSPSNKVTEKGKDVELRCDPISGHTALYWYRQSLGQGLEFLIYFQGNSAPDKSGLPSDRFSAERTGGSVSTLTIQRTQQEDSAVYLCASSFQGAGYGYTFGSGTRLTVV.

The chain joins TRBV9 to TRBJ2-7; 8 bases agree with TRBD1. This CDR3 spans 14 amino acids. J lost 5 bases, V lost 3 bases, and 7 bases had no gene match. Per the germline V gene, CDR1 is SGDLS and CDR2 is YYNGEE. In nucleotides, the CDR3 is TGTGCCAGCAGCGATGGGACAGGAGTCGACGAGCAGTACTTC. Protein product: CASSDGTGVDEQYF.

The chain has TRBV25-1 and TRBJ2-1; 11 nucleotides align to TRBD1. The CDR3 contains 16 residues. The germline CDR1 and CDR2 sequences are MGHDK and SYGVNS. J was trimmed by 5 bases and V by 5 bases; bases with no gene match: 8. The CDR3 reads CASSKPGTGGNNEQFF. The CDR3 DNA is TGTGCCAGCAGTAAACCCGGGACAGGGGGAAACAATGAGCAGTTCTTC.

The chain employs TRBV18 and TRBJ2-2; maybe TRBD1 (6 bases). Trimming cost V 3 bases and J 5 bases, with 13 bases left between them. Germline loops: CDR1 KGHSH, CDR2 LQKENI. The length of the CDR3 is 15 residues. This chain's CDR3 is CASSPRTVGTGELFF. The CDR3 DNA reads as TGTGCCAGCTCACCTAGGACAGTGGGGACCGGGGAGCTGTTTTTT.

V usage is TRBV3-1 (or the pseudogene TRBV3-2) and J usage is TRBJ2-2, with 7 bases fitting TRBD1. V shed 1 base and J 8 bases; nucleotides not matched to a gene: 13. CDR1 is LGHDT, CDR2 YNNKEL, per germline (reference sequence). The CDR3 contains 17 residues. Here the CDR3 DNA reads TGTGCCAGCAGCCAAGCTGGCTGGCAGGGGGAGAAGGGGGAGCTGTTTTTT. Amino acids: CASSQAGWQGEKGELFF.

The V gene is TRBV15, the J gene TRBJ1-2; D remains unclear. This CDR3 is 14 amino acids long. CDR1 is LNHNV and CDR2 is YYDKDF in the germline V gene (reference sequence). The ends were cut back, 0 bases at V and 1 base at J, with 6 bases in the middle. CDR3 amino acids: CATSRERFNYGYTF. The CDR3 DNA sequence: TGTGCCACCAGCAGAGAGCGTTTTAACTATGGCTACACCTTC. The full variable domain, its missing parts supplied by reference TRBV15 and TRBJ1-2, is DAMVIQNPRYQVTQFGKPVTLSCSQTLNHNVMYWYQQKSSQAPKLLFHYYDKDFNNEADTPDNFQSRRPNTSFCFLDIRSPGLGDTAMYLCATSRERFNYGYTFGSGTRLTVV.